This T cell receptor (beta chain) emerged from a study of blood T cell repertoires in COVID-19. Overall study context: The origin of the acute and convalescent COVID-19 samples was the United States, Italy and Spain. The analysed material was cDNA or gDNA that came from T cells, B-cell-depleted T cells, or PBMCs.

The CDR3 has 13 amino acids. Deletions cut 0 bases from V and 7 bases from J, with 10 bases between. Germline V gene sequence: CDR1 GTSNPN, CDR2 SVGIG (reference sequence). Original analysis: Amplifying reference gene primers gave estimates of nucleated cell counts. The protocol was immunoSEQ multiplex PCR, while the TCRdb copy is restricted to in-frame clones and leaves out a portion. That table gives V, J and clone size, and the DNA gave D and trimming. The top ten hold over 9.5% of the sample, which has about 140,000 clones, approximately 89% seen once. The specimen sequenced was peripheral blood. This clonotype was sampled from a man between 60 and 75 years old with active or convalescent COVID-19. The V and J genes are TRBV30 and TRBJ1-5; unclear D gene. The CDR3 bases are TGTGCCTGGAGTGTGAGAGGAGGACAGCCCCAGCATTTT. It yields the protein CAWSVRGGQPQHF.